The 24 T cell receptor beta chains listed next were all sequenced from one sample in a study of technical replicates of blood from a few donors. Sequenced by immunoSEQ multiplex PCR; TCRdb stores in-frame clones only, minus some. This sample has roughly 79,000 clones, with roughly 95% found just once. Material: T cells isolated from PBMCs. These receptors all stem from a human donor in good health.

The rearrangement uses TRBV11-2 and TRBJ1-1, with 8 bases identical to TRBD1. V lost 4 bases and J lost 6; bases outside the gene matches: 7. Looked up from germline, CDR1 is SGHAT and CDR2 is FQNNGV. The CDR3 sequence is 14 residues long. CDR3 DNA: TGTGCCAGCAGCTCTCGACAGGGGAAGGCTGAAGCTTTCTTT. It translates to CASSSRQGKAEAFF.

The chain joins TRBV30 to TRBJ2-1; 9 bases are shared with TRBD1. V trimming: 2 bases; J trimming: 8 bases; junction bases outside the gene matches: 7. CDR3 size: 14 residues. Germline V gene data show CDR1 as GTSNPN and CDR2 as SVGIG (reference sequence). The CDR3 loop reads CAWSLGQGFDEQFF. The CDR3 DNA follows: TGTGCCTGGAGTCTGGGACAGGGATTCGATGAGCAGTTCTTC. Combining the CDR3 with reference TRBV30 and TRBJ2-1 gives the whole variable domain SQTIHQWPATLVQPVGSPLSLECTVEGTSNPNLYWYRQAAGRGLQLLFYSVGIGQISSEVPQNLSASRPQDRQFILSSKKLLLSDSGFYLCAWSLGQGFDEQFFGPGTRLTVL.

The gene calls are TRBV7-2 and TRBJ1-5; perhaps TRBD1 as D (5 bases). Deletions cut 2 bases from V and 4 bases from J, with 6 bases between. Germline CDR1 is SGHTA and CDR2 is FQGNSA. CDR3 size: 13 residues. The CDR3: CASSLTGNQPQHF. The CDR3 bases are TGTGCCAGCAGCTTAACAGGTAATCAGCCCCAGCATTTT. The full variable domain, its missing parts supplied by reference TRBV7-2 and TRBJ1-5, is GAGVSQSPSNKVTEKGKDVELRCDPISGHTALYWYRQSLGQGLEFLIYFQGNSAPDKSGLPSDRFSAERTGGSVSTLTIQRTQQEDSAVYLCASSLTGNQPQHFGDGTRLSIL.

The gene calls are TRBV2 and TRBJ1-2; TRBD1 might be the D (5 bases). This CDR3 has 13 residues. V was trimmed by 8 bases and J by 5 bases, leaving 15 bases between them. Germline CDR1 is SNHLY and CDR2 is FYNNEI. CDR3 bases: TGTGCCAGCTCGGGCAGGGCCGATTATGGCTACACCTTC. As protein: CASSGRADYGYTF.

The CDR3 reads CASRGGRNTGELFF. DNA of the CDR3: TGTGCCAGCAGAGGGGGACGGAACACCGGGGAGCTGTTTTTT. This chain uses TRBV2 with TRBJ2-2, with a possible D match to TRBD1 (6 bases). Deletions cut 6 bases from V and 1 base from J, with 9 bases between. Germline CDR1 SNHLY, CDR2 FYNNEI. The CDR3 contains 14 residues.

The chain combines TRBV5-4 with TRBJ2-5; 9 positions match TRBD1. Losses at the gene ends were 4 bases for V and 2 bases for J; bases not matched to a gene: 3. Germline V gene lookup returns CDR1 SGHNT and CDR2 YYREEE (reference sequence). The CDR3 has 14 residues. This CDR3 reads CASSTDRGQETQYF. As DNA, the CDR3 is TGTGCCAGCAGCACGGACAGGGGACAAGAGACCCAGTACTTC.

The chain recombines TRBV11-2 with TRBJ2-1; 9 bases are a match to TRBD1. The CDR3 sequence is 15 residues long. Trimming removed 4 bases from V and 5 bases from J; junction bases left unmatched: 6. Germline CDR1 reads SGHAT; CDR2 reads FQNNGV. Written as DNA, the CDR3 is TGTGCCAGCAGCTACAGGGGGCAACCAAACAATGAGCAGTTCTTC. It is translated as CASSYRGQPNNEQFF. The whole variable domain, remainder taken from reference TRBV11-2 and TRBJ2-1, is EAGVAQSPRYKIIEKRQSVAFWCNPISGHATLYWYQQILGQGPKLLIQFQNNGVVDDSQLPKDRFSAERLKGVDSTLKIQPAKLEDSAVYLCASSYRGQPNNEQFFGPGTRLTVL.

This chain connects TRBV5-1 to TRBJ2-1; TRBD2 matches 11 bases. CDR1 and CDR2 from the germline V gene are SGHRS and YFSETQ. The CDR3 runs 15 residues. V dropped 4 bases and J dropped 8; count of bases not matched to a gene: 8. CDR3 protein: CASSNSGRGPDEQFF. In DNA, the CDR3 is TGCGCCAGCAGCAATAGCGGGAGGGGCCCAGATGAGCAGTTCTTC.

This rearrangement joins TRBV6-5 to TRBJ2-1; 9 nucleotides align to TRBD2. The CDR3 contains 15 residues. V shed 6 bases, J shed 6 bases, and the junction held 9 bases outside the gene matches. CDR1 and CDR2 from the germline V gene are MNHEY and SVGAGI. In DNA form, the CDR3 reads TGTGCCAGCAGCGACCCGGGACTAGCTGGCAATGAGCAGTTCTTC. This gives the protein CASSDPGLAGNEQFF.

This rearrangement joins TRBV7-7 to TRBJ2-7; D remains unclear. In germline, CDR1 is SSHAT, CDR2 FNYEAQ (reference sequence). This CDR3 spans 15 amino acids. The germline V and J ends were trimmed by 2 bases and 2 bases, with 13 bases remaining between them. In nucleotides, the CDR3 is TGTGCCAGCAGCTTATCGGCAGTAGCCACCTACGAGCAGTACTTC. Translation: CASSLSAVATYEQYF.

The rearrangement uses TRBV4-1 and TRBJ1-2, with D possibly matching TRBD1 (5 bases). The CDR3 runs 17 residues. Germline assignment: CDR1 MGHRA and CDR2 YSYEKL. Trimming removed 7 bases at V and 0 bases at J, with 21 bases between. CDR3 coding DNA: TGCGCCAGCAACCCTCTTGACAGCCGGTTAGCTAACTATGGCTACACCTTC. Protein product: CASNPLDSRLANYGYTF.

This clone was recorded only once. The chain is built from TRBV29-1 and TRBJ1-4, with 12 bases aligning to TRBD1. Trimming at V came to 7 bases and at J to 10 bases, leaving 10 bases not matched to a gene. The germline V gene has CDR1 SQVTM and CDR2 ANQGSEA. The CDR3 runs 14 residues. The CDR3 loop reads CSGPRDRGPVKLFF. In nucleotides, the CDR3 is TGCAGCGGACCCCGGGACAGGGGGCCGGTAAAACTGTTTTTT.

V and J are TRBV30 and TRBJ1-5, with a weak D call TRBD1 (5 bases). The length of the CDR3 is 15 residues. CDR1 is GTSNPN, CDR2 SVGIG, per germline (reference sequence). The germline V and J ends were trimmed by 3 bases and 2 bases, with 14 bases remaining between them. Here the CDR3 reads CAWSGGGKGNQPQHF. The CDR3 DNA reads as TGTGCCTGGAGCGGGGGGGGGAAGGGCAATCAGCCCCAGCATTTT.

This chain uses TRBV13 with TRBJ1-1; D ambiguous. This CDR3 is 12 amino acids long. CDR1 and CDR2 (germline): PRHDT, FYEKMQ (reference sequence). The V and J ends lost 0 bases and 8 bases respectively, with 7 bases between them. This CDR3 is CASSLGSPEAFF. DNA of the CDR3: TGTGCCAGCAGCTTAGGGTCTCCCGAAGCTTTCTTT.

The gene calls are TRBV6-1 and TRBJ1-2; 9 bases are a match to TRBD1. The CDR3 extends over 12 amino acids. V lost 4 bases to trimming and J lost 7 bases; unmatched junction nucleotides: 1. Germline values: CDR1 MNHNS, CDR2 SASEGT. The CDR3, as DNA: TGTGCCAGCAGTGGGGACAGGGTTGGCTACACCTTC. This gives the protein CASSGDRVGYTF.

V gene TRBV5-5 combines with J gene TRBJ2-2; D unclear. The germline CDR1 and CDR2 sequences are SGHKS and YYEKEE (reference sequence). V was pared by 0 bases and J by 4 bases, with 7 bases between. The CDR3 runs 14 residues. The CDR3 here is CASSLERGTGELFF. Here the CDR3 DNA reads TGTGCCAGCAGCTTGGAGCGAGGCACCGGGGAGCTGTTTTTT.

The V and J genes are TRBV25-1 and TRBJ2-1, with a tentative D call TRBD1 (5 bases). Per the germline V gene, CDR1 is MGHDK and CDR2 is SYGVNS. Trimming removed 3 bases at V and 7 bases at J, with 22 bases between. The CDR3 totals 17 residues. CDR3 nucleotides: TGTGCCAGCAGTGACTTTAACGGCCAGGGCTTTCTGAATGAGCAGTTCTTC. Amino acids: CASSDFNGQGFLNEQFF.

This chain connects TRBV5-6 to TRBJ1-4; 9 nucleotides match TRBD1. CDR1 and CDR2 (germline): SGHDT, YYEEEE. The CDR3 is 17 amino acids. Unmatched junction bases numbered 10, after V lost 3 bases and J lost 4 bases. The CDR3 DNA sequence: TGTGCCAGCAGCTCTAACCTCGGGACAGGGCTTAATGAAAAACTGTTTTTT. Its protein is CASSSNLGTGLNEKLFF. The full variable domain, its missing parts supplied by reference TRBV5-6 and TRBJ1-4, is DAGVTQSPTHLIKTRGQQVTLRCSPKSGHDTVSWYQQALGQGPQFIFQYYEEEERQRGNFPDRFSGHQFPNYSSELNVNALLLGDSALYLCASSSNLGTGLNEKLFFGSGTQLSVL.

CDR3 amino acids: CASSDSGTGFNEQFF. CDR3 nucleotides: TGCGCCAGCAGTGACTCCGGGACAGGGTTCAATGAGCAGTTCTTC. This chain links TRBV10-2 with TRBJ2-1, with TRBD1 matching 9 bases. CDR3 length equals 15 residues. With 3 bases clipped from V and 6 bases from J, the junction kept 6 bases outside the gene matches. Germline V gives CDR1 WSHSY, CDR2 SAAADI.

CDR3 nucleotide sequence: TGTGCCAGCAGCTTAGAAGGGGGTCTGGGCCCCTACGAGCAGTACTTC. Protein product: CASSLEGGLGPYEQYF. This chain links TRBV7-2 with TRBJ2-7; D might be TRBD1 (6 bases). CDR3 length: 16 residues. Germline V CDR1 and CDR2: SGHTA, FQGNSA. Trimming cost V 1 base and J 2 bases, with 15 bases left between them. The full variable domain, with the rest looked up from reference TRBV7-2 and TRBJ2-7, is GAGVSQSPSNKVTEKGKDVELRCDPISGHTALYWYRQSLGQGLEFLIYFQGNSAPDKSGLPSDRFSAERTGGSVSTLTIQRTQQEDSAVYLCASSLEGGLGPYEQYFGPGTRLTVT.

The CDR3 coding sequence is TGCGCCAGCAGCTTGGATCAAGGGGTTCGTGTCGAGCAGTACTTC. Translation: CASSLDQGVRVEQYF. The V gene is TRBV5-1, the J gene TRBJ2-7, with D possibly TRBD1 on 5 matching bases. Germline-derived CDR1 and CDR2 are SGHRS and YFSETQ. The CDR3 loop spans 15 amino acids. The V gene lost 0 bases and the J gene lost 6 bases, with 16 bases spanning the gap. Combining the CDR3 with reference TRBV5-1 and TRBJ2-7 gives the whole variable domain KAGVTQTPRYLIKTRGQQVTLSCSPISGHRSVSWYQQTPGQGLQFLFEYFSETQRNKGNFPGRFSGRQFSNSRSEMNVSTLELGDSALYLCASSLDQGVRVEQYFGPGTRLTVT.

The chain couples TRBV6-5 to TRBJ1-5, with D possibly matching TRBD1 (5 bases). The CDR3 covers 14 residues. The germline CDR1 and CDR2 sequences are MNHEY and SVGAGI. Trimming took off 2 bases at V and 6 bases at J, with 11 bases between the two ends. In DNA, the CDR3 is TGTGCCAGCAGTTACGGGGGGAAGGGTCAGCCCCAGCATTTT. It yields the protein CASSYGGKGQPQHF.

V gene TRBV7-2 combines with J gene TRBJ2-3, with 7 bases fitting TRBD2. This CDR3 is 15 amino acids long. Germline V gives CDR1 SGHTA, CDR2 FQGNSA. V gave up 3 bases and J gave up 2 bases; unmatched junction bases: 5. The CDR3 loop reads CASSFRDYFTDTQYF. In DNA, the CDR3 is TGTGCCAGCAGCTTCCGGGACTACTTCACAGATACGCAGTATTTT.

The V call is TRBV6-5, the J call TRBJ2-6; D not certain. This CDR3 comprises 14 residues. V lost 7 bases and J lost 0, with 7 bases in between. Germline CDR1 MNHEY, CDR2 SVGAGI. CDR3 protein: CASKHLSGANVLTF. The CDR3 DNA reads as TGTGCCAGCAAGCACCTCTCTGGGGCCAACGTCCTGACTTTC.